This T cell receptor (beta chain) was recovered during a study of T cell responses to AZD1222 COVID-19 vaccine. Study-level results: Vaccine-related CD4 TCRs covered spike, predominating at 160-218 and 743-854.

Data came from immunoSEQ multiplex PCR; TCRdb stores just in-frame clones and leaves some out. The table lists some 150,000 clones, approximately 87% of them singletons, with about 4.3% in the top ten. The analysis combined second doses at about 4 or about 12 weeks. In its sample, this clone was seen once. Antigen: not known. Material: peripheral blood, obtained 28 days after the second AZD1222 dose. This TCR came from an adult who received the AZD1222 COVID-19 vaccine.

The DNA for the CDR3 is TGTGCCAGCAGTTTAGACAGGTTGGGGGGCTACACCTTC. Translated: CASSLDRLGGYTF. This chain uses TRBV27 with TRBJ1-2; maybe TRBD1 (6 bases). CDR1 and CDR2 from the germline V gene are MNHEY and SMNVEV (reference sequence). Trimming removed 2 bases from V and 8 bases from J, with 12 bases in between. This CDR3 comprises 13 residues.